This T cell receptor (beta chain) was sequenced for a study of shared clonotypes between healthy human individuals (dated by TCRdb to 2020 to 2021). Context from the whole study: The cohort comprised two women and three men aged 18 to 49 years. Each donor's leukapheresis produced roughly between roughly 0.9 and 9 billion PBMCs. Blood TCR repertoires of five healthy adults were deeply sequenced to estimate repertoire size and the extent of clonotype sharing between individuals. Libraries were prepared and TCR repertoires were sequenced by different laboratories using diverse techniques, in order to increase sequencing depth and limit assay-specific biases. Overall study outcomes, separate from this receptor: Because the study included a small number of donors, the genetic and exposure-history diversity represented was limited. Based on pairwise subsampling, the degree of clonotype sharing among donors was expected to be affected by sequencing depth. Only blood was sampled, and tissue TCR repertoires likely differ from those in blood.

Using the deep immunoSEQ assay, TCR CDR3 regions were amplified from genomic DNA by multiplex PCR. Extracted genomic DNA from each cell subset was spread evenly across all wells of several immunoSEQ 96-well plates, with each plate serving as a replicate. For unsorted PBMC, approximately 300 ng of genomic DNA, equivalent to around 30,000 T cell genomes, went into each replicate PCR. Unsorted PBMC genomic DNA was sequenced across ten immunoSEQ deep assay plates. Purified libraries were measured with a Qubit 3.0 fluorometer, size-checked on a Bioanalyzer 2100, and measured again with the KAPA Library Quantification kit. Every immunoSEQ 96-well plate was sequenced on a dedicated single-read 150-cycle Illumina NextSeq 550 flow cell. In the original analysis: Because only junctional sequences without quality scores were contained in the immunoSEQ output, filtering matching that applied to full-length reads could not be performed. Sequences were annotated with PyIR, a Python wrapper for IgBLAST v1.9, and V/J genes and CDR3 were assigned using IMGT germline references. Reads were removed for weak V/J assignments (E-value above 1e-6), missing CDR3, stop codons, out-of-frame junctions, or ambiguous translated residues. V3J clonotypes were defined as sequences sharing the same inferred V gene, J gene, and CDR3 amino acid sequence. To compute the percentage overlap between repertoires, the number of shared unique clonotypes was divided by the size of the smaller repertoire. RTK rarefaction, the Chao1 estimator, and Recon v2.1 estimates of unobserved clonotypes were used to assess repertoire richness. TCRdb holds this immuneACCESS table with in-frame rearrangements only. Some clones are missing; in checked studies, unresolved V genes explain under half, and the rest has no known cause. The V and J calls and clone size come from that table; D and trimming were worked out from the DNA. The sample table lists fewer than 600,000 clones, 70% to 80% of them with a count of one. Clones ranked in the top ten supply roughly 13% of the sample.

Of note for this clone: The target of this receptor is not known. Base qualities are not recorded, but no much larger clone differs from it by a single base.

As encoded in the germline V gene, CDR1 is MNHNS while CDR2 is SASEGT. Spanning cysteine to phenylalanine, the CDR3 consists of 13 amino acids. Only the CDR3 DNA stays, 39 bases, in frame from base 1. The germline ends are 5 bases apart after V is trimmed by 5 bases and J by 0 bases. The donors were healthy, HIV-negative adults who had no recently reported acute infections or vaccinations. Every donor was a Caucasian adult living in Nashville, Tennessee, USA. In the unsorted samples, some 94 million PBMCs were counted, and genomic DNA was extracted using the QIAamp DNA Blood Mini kit. After blood collection by leukapheresis, PBMCs were isolated using Ficoll-Histopaque density gradient centrifugation and then cryopreserved in the vapor phase of liquid nitrogen.

The TCR sequence derives from a woman in her 40s in good health. Some clones in this sample may be carry-over from other donors' samples. The sequence is built from TRBV6-1 and TRBJ1-5, with the D gene not clear enough to name. The sequencing sample was made of PBMCs. This receptor has the CDR3 CASSINSNQPQHF. The DNA sequence reads TGTGCCAGCAGTATCAATAGCAATCAGCCCCAGCATTTT.